This T cell receptor beta chain is drawn from a study of T-cell memory formation after mild COVID-19 (dated by TCRdb to the early 2020s). Notes on the research overall: TCR sequence clusters from the two donors were largely donor specific. Two young, previously healthy adult volunteers, one female and one male, were included in the cohort. In a couple of donors, T-cell clones that expanded and contracted after mild COVID-19 were tracked by sequencing TCRalpha and TCRbeta repertoires over time.

Beyond this particular receptor, the publication reports: Contracting CD4+ clones were found mainly in CM and EM memory subsets, while CD8+ clones were enriched in EMRA. Some responding clones were detected in pre-infection memory, which suggested that pre-existing cross-reactive memory T cells had joined the SARS-CoV-2 response. SARS-CoV-2 specificity was not confirmed for the second-wave clones peaking on day 37. Only two mild cases were covered in the study, and larger cohorts including severe cases with pre-infection samples were considered necessary. Clones that contracted from day 15 to 85 showed balanced CD4/CD8 phenotypes, whereas a second wave of clones that expanded from day 15 to 37 leaned towards CD4+.

PBMCs were isolated by Ficoll-Paque density gradient centrifugation. The reads were generated on an Illumina NovaSeq 6000. TCRalpha and TCRbeta cDNA libraries were built by 5'RACE with constant-segment primers, adding sample barcodes and unique molecular identifiers. Trizol reagent was used to extract RNA from every sample. The libraries were amplified in two PCR steps, and the second step added a second sample barcode and Illumina TruSeq adapters. Sequencing of the libraries was done on an Illumina NovaSeq, producing 2 x 150 bp paired-end reads. Under the source paper's analysis protocol: The reads were demultiplexed and collapsed into UMI-guided consensus sequences using migec v1.2.7. Using mixcr v2.1.11, the UMI consensuses were aligned to TRA and TRB V and J templates and assembled into clonotypes. Clonotypes were classified as expanded or contracted when called significant by both edgeR and NoisET, with noise models trained on biological replicates. For edgeR calls, a false discovery rate-adjusted p below 0.01 and a log2 fold-change threshold of 1 were applied. PCA with hierarchical clustering of max-normalized trajectories of the 1000 most abundant clonotypes was used as exploratory dynamics analysis. Each responding clone was given a CD4 or CD8 phenotype based on the CD4+ and CD8+ repertoires, which had been sequenced separately. TCRdb reprocessed the public reads (quality trimming at Q25 with fastp, clone calling with MiXCR) and kept in-frame beta chains. Rows merge per CDR3 protein into single entries with the most common DNA and genes. TCRdb, rather than the study authors, made the V and J calls. The sample records about 110,000 distinct CDR3 sequences, approximately 14% of which are singletons. Jointly, the top ten make up less than 40% of the sample.

This clonotype was observed once. Its recognized antigen is unknown. Base quality data are lacking; no much larger clone is found one base away. One read is thin evidence. Specimen: PBMCs or a T cell subset sorted from them (not recorded which). This clonotype was sampled from a man between 18 and 29 years old who had mild COVID-19 (a few samples of this study predate the infection). The sample titles of this study are shuffled in the database, so cell type and time point are left out; the donor was told from shared clones.

The DNA reads TGTGCCAGCAGCTCCCCGGGGGACCCCTACAATGAGCAGTTCTTC. This yields the protein CASSSPGDPYNEQFF. Here the chain combines TRBV11-2 and TRBJ2-1; D gene: possibly TRBD2, on 6 matching bases. Per the germline V gene, SGHAT is the CDR1 and FQNNGV is the CDR2. Its CDR3 holds 15 amino acids, cysteine through phenylalanine. The read is trimmed to its CDR3 DNA, 45 bases read in frame from base 1. Trimming costs V 4 bases and J 2 bases, and their ends lie 12 bases apart.